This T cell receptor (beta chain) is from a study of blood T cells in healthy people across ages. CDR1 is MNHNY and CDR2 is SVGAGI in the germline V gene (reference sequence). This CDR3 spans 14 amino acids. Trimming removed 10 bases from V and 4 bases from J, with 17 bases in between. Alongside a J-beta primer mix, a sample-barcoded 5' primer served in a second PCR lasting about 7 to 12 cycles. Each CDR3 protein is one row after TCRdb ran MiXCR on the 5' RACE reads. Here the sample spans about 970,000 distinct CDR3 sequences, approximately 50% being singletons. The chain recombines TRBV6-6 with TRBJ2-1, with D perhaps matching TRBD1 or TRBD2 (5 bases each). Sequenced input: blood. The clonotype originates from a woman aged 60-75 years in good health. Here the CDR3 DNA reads TGTGCCATTAGCCCCGGGGCAGGATACAATGAGCAGTTCTTC. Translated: CAISPGAGYNEQFF.